The rows below give T cell receptor beta chains drawn from one sample of a study of blood T cell repertoires in COVID-19. Method: immunoSEQ multiplex PCR; TCRdb's copy keeps in-frame clones and lacks some. Here the sample spans some 200,000 clones, around 80% being singletons. Sequencing input: peripheral blood. Every receptor here comes from a woman in her seventies with COVID-19, enrolled during active disease. The CDR3 runs from the conserved cysteine through the conserved F or W. A D gene is named only where the DNA matches it firmly. The listing skips clone size in some rows; elsewhere it reads once, few, many or a size class.

v_gene	j_gene	abundance	d_gene	CDR3aa	CDR3nt
TRBV29-1	TRBJ2-5	once	.	CSVEDKHRGQETQYF	TGCAGCGTTGAAGACAAGCATCGCGGCCAAGAGACCCAGTACTTC
TRBV2	TRBJ2-7	.	.	CASSGTFSYEQYF	TGTGCCAGCTCTGGGACATTCTCCTACGAGCAGTACTTC
TRBV5-1	TRBJ2-5	.	.	CASSLQGVQETQYF	TGCGCCAGCAGCTTACAAGGGGTTCAAGAGACCCAGTACTTC
TRBV30	TRBJ1-1	few	.	CAWERVKEAFF	TGTGCCTGGGAGAGGGTAAAGGAAGCTTTCTTT
TRBV15	TRBJ2-2	few	.	CATSRDRRQHTGELFF	TGTGCCACCAGCAGAGATCGTAGACAGCACACCGGGGAGCTGTTTTTT
TRBV14	TRBJ2-7	.	TRBD2	CASSPRGSPAASYEQYF	TGTGCCAGCAGCCCCCGCGGGAGCCCGGCAGCCTCCTACGAGCAGTACTTC
TRBV19	TRBJ1-2	.	.	CATLSGVGYTF	TGTGCCACCCTGTCCGGGGTTGGCTACACCTTC
TRBV28	TRBJ2-1	.	.	CASSQMRGSTYNEQFF	TGTGCCAGCAGTCAAATGCGGGGTTCCACCTACAATGAGCAGTTCTTC
TRBV30	TRBJ1-4	.	.	CAWSLTRWDNEKLFF	TGTGCCTGGAGCCTAACTAGGTGGGATAATGAAAAACTGTTTTTT
TRBV19	TRBJ1-6	once	.	CARPTVNSPLHF	TGTGCCAGACCAACAGTCAATTCACCCCTCCACTTT
TRBV11-2	TRBJ1-4	.	.	CASSPLGRLKEETNEKLFF	TGTGCCAGCTCCCCTTTAGGACGCCTCAAGGAGGAAACTAATGAAAAACTGTTTTTT
TRBV10-1	TRBJ1-3	.	TRBD1	CASSAFDRGSGNTIYF	TGCGCCAGCAGTGCCTTTGACAGGGGCTCTGGAAACACCATATATTTT
TRBV19	TRBJ1-5	.	.	CASSIGGEPQHF	TGTGCCAGTAGTATAGGGGGCGAGCCCCAGCATTTT
TRBV18	TRBJ1-6	.	TRBD1	CASSPLPGQGGSPLHF	TGTGCCAGCTCACCCTTACCCGGACAGGGGGGTTCACCCCTCCACTTT
TRBV12-5	TRBJ1-2	.	.	CASGYPDGSGGYTF	TGTGCTAGTGGCTACCCGGACGGATCGGGGGGCTACACCTTC
TRBV9	TRBJ1-2	.	.	CASSALSNYGYTF	TGTGCCAGCAGCGCTTTGTCTAACTATGGCTACACCTTC
TRBV14	TRBJ1-5	once	.	CASSEGTRSDQPQHF	TGTGCCAGCAGCGAGGGGACTCGAAGTGATCAGCCCCAGCATTTT
TRBV6-4	TRBJ2-3	.	TRBD1	CASSDSGQGAITDTQYF	TGTGCCAGCAGTGACTCCGGACAGGGGGCAATAACAGATACGCAGTATTTT
TRBV12-5	TRBJ1-1	few	.	CASGLVGQTNTEAFF	TGTGCTAGTGGTTTGGTCGGACAGACGAACACTGAAGCTTTCTTT
TRBV7-2	TRBJ2-2	.	TRBD1	CASSPDRTGELFF	TGTGCCAGCAGCCCGGACAGGACCGGGGAGCTGTTTTTT
TRBV4-2	TRBJ1-5	once	TRBD1	CASSQDGTGGVSQHF	TGTGCCAGCAGCCAAGATGGGACAGGGGGGGTGTCCCAGCATTTT
TRBV4-1	TRBJ1-2	.	TRBD1	CASSQGGRTGGLYGYTF	TGCGCCAGCAGCCAAGGAGGACGGACAGGGGGCCTCTATGGCTACACCTTC
TRBV5-1	TRBJ2-1	.	TRBD2	CASSLTGRNEQFF	TGCGCCAGCAGCTTGACCGGGAGGAATGAGCAGTTCTTC
TRBV11-2	TRBJ2-3	.	.	CASSSGQSSSTDTQYF	TGTGCCAGCAGCTCAGGTCAGAGTTCTAGCACAGATACGCAGTATTTT
TRBV28	TRBJ1-1	.	.	CASSLLGDTEAFF	TGTGCCAGCAGTTTGTTGGGAGACACTGAAGCTTTCTTT
TRBV9	TRBJ1-3	.	.	CASSVGSSGNTIYF	TGTGCCAGCAGCGTAGGCAGCTCTGGAAACACCATATATTTT
TRBV18	TRBJ1-3	.	TRBD1	CASSQPGQGRNTIYF	TGTGCCAGCTCACAACCGGGACAGGGGAGAAACACCATATATTTT
TRBV7-3	TRBJ1-1	.	.	CASSSADSRTEAFF	TGTGCCAGCAGCTCGGCGGACAGTCGGACTGAAGCTTTCTTT
TRBV6-5	TRBJ1-1	.	.	CASSYAAETLNTEAFF	TGTGCCAGCAGTTACGCGGCAGAAACTTTGAACACTGAAGCTTTCTTT
TRBV29-1	TRBJ2-5	.	TRBD1	CSVGQGALETQYF	TGCAGCGTTGGACAGGGGGCTCTGGAGACCCAGTACTTC
TRBV10-3	TRBJ1-1	.	TRBD1	CAISENPGGTEAFF	TGTGCCATCAGTGAAAATCCAGGGGGCACTGAAGCTTTCTTT
TRBV10-3	TRBJ2-1	.	TRBD2	CAISESQGGDNEQFF	TGTGCCATCAGTGAGTCGCAGGGAGGGGACAATGAGCAGTTCTTC
TRBV25-1	TRBJ1-1	.	TRBD1	CASSSRDRRDTEAFF	TGTGCCAGCAGTTCCCGGGACAGGAGGGACACTGAAGCTTTCTTT
TRBV10-3	TRBJ2-3	.	TRBD1	CAIRQGVGDTQYF	TGTGCCATCAGGCAGGGGGTGGGAGATACGCAGTATTTT
TRBV14	TRBJ1-6	.	.	CASSQDVRTLHF	TGTGCCAGCAGCCAAGACGTGAGGACCCTCCACTTT
TRBV12-3/TRBV12-4	TRBJ2-7	.	.	CASSRQTLDEQYF	TGTGCCAGCAGCCGCCAGACTCTGGACGAGCAGTACTTC
TRBV11-3	TRBJ1-1	.	.	CASSAGLNTEAFF	TGTGCCAGCAGCGCAGGCTTGAACACTGAAGCTTTCTTT
TRBV6-5	TRBJ2-2	.	TRBD1	CASSPGDSPTGELFF	TGTGCCAGCAGCCCCGGGGACAGTCCCACCGGGGAGCTGTTTTTT
TRBV7-6	TRBJ1-1	.	TRBD1	CASGGTGRGNTEAFF	TGTGCCAGCGGGGGGACAGGGAGGGGCAACACTGAAGCTTTCTTT
TRBV28	TRBJ2-5	.	.	CASSGSGTRETQYF	TGTGCCAGCAGTGGGTCCGGGACAAGGGAGACCCAGTACTTC
TRBV2	TRBJ2-6	.	.	CASSRFAGRVSGANVLTF	TGTGCCAGCAGCAGATTCGCGGGAAGGGTATCTGGGGCCAACGTCCTGACTTTC
TRBV4-2	TRBJ2-4	.	TRBD1	CASSLRDRENIQYF	TGTGCCAGCAGCCTAAGGGACAGGGAAAACATTCAGTACTTC
TRBV15	TRBJ2-2	.	.	CATSRDAATGTGELFF	TGTGCCACCAGCAGAGATGCGGCGACGGGGACCGGGGAGCTGTTTTTT
TRBV6-6	TRBJ1-5	.	TRBD1	CASSPSRTGGNFGNQPQHF	TGTGCCAGCAGTCCTTCTCGGACAGGGGGTAATTTCGGCAATCAGCCCCAGCATTTT
TRBV27	TRBJ1-2	.	.	CASSLYQGANYGYTF	TGTGCCAGCAGTTTATATCAGGGCGCTAACTATGGCTACACCTTC
TRBV28	TRBJ1-2	.	TRBD1	CASSLDRGQGYTF	TGTGCCAGCAGTTTGGACAGGGGGCAAGGCTACACCTTC
TRBV7-8	TRBJ2-5	.	TRBD1	CASSLSTGRTGGSETQYF	TGTGCCAGCAGCTTATCTACAGGTCGAACAGGGGGAAGCGAGACCCAGTACTTC
TRBV3-1/TRBV3-2	TRBJ1-3	.	TRBD1	CASSLGDRGKAGNTIYF	TGTGCCAGCAGCCTAGGCGACAGGGGAAAAGCAGGAAACACCATATATTTT
TRBV11-3	TRBJ1-2	.	TRBD1	CASSFRGQNYGYTF	TGTGCCAGCAGCTTTAGGGGGCAGAACTATGGCTACACCTTC
TRBV21-1	TRBJ1-1	.	.	CASSKWRAEAFF	TGTGCCAGCAGCAAATGGCGGGCAGAAGCTTTCTTT